This T cell receptor (beta chain) was retrieved from a study of T cell clonotyping in hematopoietic cell transplantation. Generated by immunoSEQ multiplex PCR, the TCRdb table keeps only in-frame clones and is missing some. The sample yields about 70,000 clones, around 94% seen once. Germline loops: CDR1 SGHVS, CDR2 FNYEAQ. The CDR3 spans 14 residues. Trimming stripped 4 bases from V and 0 bases from J, with 7 bases between. This TCR was recovered from a man over 45 in good health. Some clones in this sample may be carry-over from other donors' samples. Specimen: peripheral blood mononuclear cells. This rearrangement joins TRBV7-6 to TRBJ2-1; D is unclear. The CDR3 region is CASSSQGSYNEQFF. CDR3 sequence (DNA): TGTGCCAGCAGCTCCCAAGGCTCCTACAATGAGCAGTTCTTC.